These 3 T cell receptor beta chains share one sample of origin, sequenced in a study of shared clonotypes between healthy human individuals. Profiled with immunoSEQ multiplex PCR; TCRdb holds only in-frame clones, not every one. The sample includes over 2 million clones, 85% to 95% of them seen just once. Sequencing input: naive CD4+ T cells from PBMCs. Subset denoted: CD45RA+ positively selected. Receptors originate from a man aged 18 to 29 in good health. Some clones in this sample may be carry-over from other donors' samples.

Turning to this clone: The sample holds other DNA sequences that translate to the same CDR3. The chain uses TRBV5-1 and TRBJ2-3; possibly TRBD1 for D (6 bases). V lost 4 bases and J 2 bases, leaving 11 bases between the germline ends. The CDR3 covers 14 residues. In germline, CDR1 is SGHRS, CDR2 YFSETQ. The CDR3 region is CASSAGQTTDTQYF. The CDR3 bases are TGCGCCAGCAGCGCCGGACAGACCACAGATACGCAGTATTTT.

This clone was observed once. V and J are TRBV4-3 and TRBJ2-7; D is unclear. V lost 0 bases, J lost 2 bases, and 17 bases lay in between. The CDR3 length is 17 residues. Germline CDR1 reads LGHNA; CDR2 reads YSLEER. The CDR3 region has the DNA TGCGCCAGCAGCCAAGATGTCGAACAGAACAGACCCTACGAGCAGTACTTC. It is translated as CASSQDVEQNRPYEQYF.

The chain uses TRBV6-5 and TRBJ2-1; 9 nucleotides line up with TRBD1. The junction had 9 bases not matched to a gene; V was cut back by 10 bases and J by 8 bases. The CDR3 contains 13 residues. The germline CDR1 and CDR2 sequences are MNHEY and SVGAGI. CDR3 protein: CATLQGARDEQFF. Written as DNA, the CDR3 is TGTGCCACCTTACAGGGGGCTAGGGATGAGCAGTTCTTC.